The sequence of this T cell receptor beta chain was determined in a study of T cell responses to AZD1222 COVID-19 vaccine. The protocol was immunoSEQ multiplex PCR, while the TCRdb copy is restricted to in-frame clones and leaves out a portion. The sample has about 86,000 clones, roughly 89% seen once. The germline CDR1 and CDR2 sequences are SGHRS and YFSETQ. V lost 4 bases to trimming and J lost 6 bases; unmatched junction nucleotides: 6. CDR3 length equals 13 residues. The chain employs TRBV5-1 and TRBJ2-7; TRBD1 agrees at 8 bases. The sample here was peripheral blood, taken on day 0 of AZD1222 vaccination. The clonotype was recovered from an adult in good health. This CDR3 reads CASSGVTGAEQYF. The CDR3 region has the DNA TGCGCCAGCAGCGGAGTGACAGGGGCCGAGCAGTACTTC.